A single sample gave rise to the 10 T cell receptor beta chains below, sequenced in a study of shared clonotypes between healthy human individuals. Generated by immunoSEQ multiplex PCR, the TCRdb table keeps only in-frame clones and is missing some. The data show about 2.4 million clones, around 94% seen once. The sequencing input was naive CD4+ T cells sorted from blood. Subset given: CD45RA+ positively selected. The receptors come from a man younger than 35 in good health.

The chain has TRBV11-2 and TRBJ1-1, with D uncertain. Looked up from germline, CDR1 is SGHAT and CDR2 is FQNNGV. The germline V and J ends were trimmed by 1 base and 4 bases, with 7 bases remaining between them. The CDR3 is 13 amino acids. This CDR3 reads CASSLVGITEAFF. As DNA, the CDR3 is TGTGCCAGCAGCTTAGTGGGGATCACTGAAGCTTTCTTT.

V usage is TRBV15 and J usage is TRBJ2-1, with D possibly matching TRBD1 (5 bases). Germline V lookup: CDR1 LNHNV, CDR2 YYDKDF (reference sequence). Deletions cut 6 bases from V and 9 bases from J, with 15 bases between. This CDR3 spans 13 amino acids. Written as DNA, the CDR3 is TGTGCCACCAGTTGGGGCTCCCCCGTTGAGCAGTTCTTC. Translation: CATSWGSPVEQFF.

The chain carries TRBV7-9 and TRBJ1-1, with no clear D. The CDR3 is 15 amino acids. V was cut by 2 bases and J by 4 bases, with 14 bases left in between. Per the germline V gene, CDR1 is SEHNR and CDR2 is FQNEAQ (reference sequence). This CDR3 reads CASSLQAVDLTEAFF. The CDR3 DNA reads as TGTGCCAGCAGCTTACAAGCGGTCGATCTCACTGAAGCTTTCTTT.

With respect to this clone: The identical CDR3 is also encoded by other nucleotide sequences in the sample. The chain has TRBV30 and TRBJ1-5, with D maybe TRBD1 (5 bases). V was trimmed by 2 bases and J by 5 bases, leaving 7 bases between them. This CDR3 region has 12 residues. CDR1 and CDR2 (germline): GTSNPN, SVGIG (reference sequence). CDR3 residues: CAWSQGYQPQHF. The CDR3 DNA reads TGTGCCTGGAGTCAGGGTTATCAGCCCCAGCATTTT.

The chain couples TRBV5-1 to TRBJ1-5; D is uncertain. V gave up 4 bases and J gave up 2 bases, with 7 bases separating them. CDR1 is SGHRS and CDR2 is YFSETQ in the germline V gene. The CDR3 has 13 amino acids. The CDR3 nucleotides read TGCGCCAGCAGCCGGTCGGGCAATCAGCCCCAGCATTTT. Protein product: CASSRSGNQPQHF.

The chain recombines TRBV18 with TRBJ1-2; D possibly corresponds to TRBD1 (6 bases). Germline lookup yields CDR1 KGHSH and CDR2 LQKENI. This CDR3 region has 15 residues. V lost 0 bases and J lost 7, with 15 bases in between. The CDR3 DNA follows: TGTGCCAGCTCACCACCAACCTCGGGGGGGCGTGGCTACACCTTC. Protein sequence: CASSPPTSGGRGYTF.

The DNA for the CDR3 is TGTGCCAGCCAAAATCTCAGACTAGCGGGGGCCCCTAACAGCACCGGGGAGCTGTTTTTT. It specifies CASQNLRLAGAPNSTGELFF. The chain couples TRBV9 to TRBJ2-2; TRBD2 agrees at 12 bases. Germline trimming cut 7 bases from V and 4 bases from J; bases unmatched to any gene: 20. The CDR3 extends over 20 amino acids. From germline, CDR1 is SGDLS and CDR2 YYNGEE.

The chain carries TRBV18 and TRBJ1-4; TRBD1 might be the D (5 bases). Between the trimmed V and J ends, which lost 1 base and 8 bases, there was a span of 14 bases. Germline values: CDR1 KGHSH, CDR2 LQKENI. This CDR3 has 15 amino acids. The CDR3: CASSPLTGLREKLFF. DNA for the CDR3: TGTGCCAGCTCACCACTCACGGGGCTAAGGGAAAAACTGTTTTTT.

The CDR3 DNA reads TGTGCCATCAGTGAGTCGCCGGGATTCTATGGCTACACCTTC. The encoded protein is CAISESPGFYGYTF. The rearrangement uses TRBV10-3 and TRBJ1-2; D unresolved. V gave up 0 bases and J gave up 4 bases, with 9 bases separating them. The CDR3 runs 14 residues. The V gene's germline CDR1 is ENHRY and CDR2 SYGVKD.

V and J are TRBV1 and TRBJ2-2; TRBD2 is taken as the D call from the table, unchecked against the DNA. TRBV1 constitutes a pseudogene. CDR3 length equals 18 residues. This CDR3 reads CTSSQENGAGRSTGELFF. The CDR3 DNA is TGCACCAGCAGCCAAGAAAATGGAGCGGGGCGGAGCACCGGGGAGCTGTTTTTT.